This TCR beta chain was captured in a study of PD-1 blockade in classical Hodgkin lymphoma. The method was immunoSEQ multiplex PCR; TCRdb's version includes in-frame clones alone and lacks a portion of them. The repertoire holds tens of thousands of clones, with 85% to 95% as singletons. The time point: newly diagnosed, previously untreated cHL patient sample. Per germline, CDR1 SGHTA and CDR2 FQGNSA. V gave up 0 bases and J gave up 4 bases, with 12 bases separating them. The CDR3 is 15 amino acids. The chain has TRBV7-2 and TRBJ1-1, with a weak D call TRBD1 (5 bases). The receptor comes from a human donor with classical Hodgkin lymphoma. The sequenced material came from peripheral blood mononuclear cells (PBMCs). The CDR3 bases are TGTGCCAGCAGCTTAGCTGCAGGGAGGTCCACTGAAGCTTTCTTT. It is translated as CASSLAAGRSTEAFF.